These T cell receptor beta chains were read from a single sample in a study of OX40 agonist ivuxolimab in advanced cancers. The table came from immunoSEQ multiplex PCR; TCRdb's copy has only in-frame clones and leaves some out. Seen here are 12,000 or so clones, approximately 75% observed once, and the top ten hold around an eighth. The sequenced sample was CD4+ or CD8+ T cells sorted from blood, obtained in a trial of the OX40 agonist ivuxolimab. All receptors derive from an adult with an advanced solid tumor such as melanoma, head and neck, liver or kidney cancer. The CDR3 runs from the conserved cysteine through the conserved F or W. D genes are given only for firm matches. Only part of the rows carry a size: once, few, many, or a class if the clone is expanded.

V: TRBV15; size: few; J: TRBJ2-6; D: NA; DNA: TGTGCCACCAGCAGACCCCTGAGGACCGCCGCCAACGTCCTGACTTTC; CDR3: CATSRPLRTAANVLTF
V: TRBV7-9; size: NA; J: TRBJ2-7; D: NA; DNA: TGTGCCAGCAGCTTTAGTAGGCAGGGCCCCTACGAGCAGTACTTC; CDR3: CASSFSRQGPYEQYF
V: TRBV5-6; size: NA; J: TRBJ1-2; D: TRBD1; DNA: TGTGCCAGCAACCCGGGACAGGGGTTCTATGGCTACACCTTC; CDR3: CASNPGQGFYGYTF
V: TRBV6-4; size: few; J: TRBJ1-5; D: TRBD1; DNA: TGTGCCAGCACACCTTACAGGGGACAAAGTCAGCCCCAGCATTTT; CDR3: CASTPYRGQSQPQHF
V: TRBV7-3; size: NA; J: TRBJ1-4; D: TRBD1; DNA: TGTGCCAGCAGCCACTCGACAGGGACGGATGAAAAACTGTTTTTT; CDR3: CASSHSTGTDEKLFF
V: TRBV5-1; size: few; J: TRBJ1-6; D: TRBD1; DNA: TGCGCCAGCAGCTGGGGGACAGGGGTGGATTCACCCCTCCACTTT; CDR3: CASSWGTGVDSPLHF
V: TRBV5-1; size: NA; J: TRBJ1-3; D: NA; DNA: TGCGCCAGCAGCTCTAAACCGGGCCACCTCTCTGGAAACACCATATATTTT; CDR3: CASSSKPGHLSGNTIYF
V: TRBV19; size: NA; J: TRBJ2-7; D: TRBD1; DNA: TGTGCCAGTAGTATAGACCGGGACAGGGGCTCCTACGAGCAGTACTTC; CDR3: CASSIDRDRGSYEQYF
V: TRBV30; size: NA; J: TRBJ2-1; D: TRBD2; DNA: TGTGCCTGGAGTGTACCTAGCGGGAGATTGTATGAGCAGTTCTTC; CDR3: CAWSVPSGRLYEQFF
V: TRBV6-6; size: NA; J: TRBJ1-3; D: NA; DNA: TGTGCCAGCAGTGACCTTCCGGGAACTGGGGACACCATATATTTT; CDR3: CASSDLPGTGDTIYF
V: TRBV5-6; size: NA; J: TRBJ1-2; D: NA; DNA: TGTGCCAGCAGCTTGGGGGACACCATTTTAGGAAGGAACTATGGCTACACCTTC; CDR3: CASSLGDTILGRNYGYTF
V: TRBV9; size: NA; J: TRBJ2-3; D: NA; DNA: TGTGCCAGCAGCACCTTTCCGGGAGCCACAGATACGCAGTATTTT; CDR3: CASSTFPGATDTQYF
V: TRBV11-1; size: NA; J: TRBJ2-3; D: TRBD2; DNA: TGTGCCAGCAGCCTTCGCGGGGGGGCTGGAGATACGCAGTATTTT; CDR3: CASSLRGGAGDTQYF
V: TRBV2; size: NA; J: TRBJ1-3; D: NA; DNA: TGTGCCAGCAGTGATCGGGGGTCTGGAAACACCATATATTTT; CDR3: CASSDRGSGNTIYF
V: TRBV11-2; size: once; J: TRBJ1-3; D: NA; DNA: TGTGCCAGCAGCCTCGAACGGGGAACAGGAAACACCATATATTTT; CDR3: CASSLERGTGNTIYF
V: TRBV7-2; size: NA; J: TRBJ1-2; D: NA; DNA: TGTGCCAGCAGCCCCCCCCCGGGGCTTAACTATGGCTACACCTTC; CDR3: CASSPPPGLNYGYTF
V: TRBV4-2; size: NA; J: TRBJ2-7; D: NA; DNA: TGTGCCAGCAGCCAAAGAGAGACTTCCCCATCCTACGAGCAGTACTTC; CDR3: CASSQRETSPSYEQYF
V: TRBV27; size: NA; J: TRBJ1-2; D: NA; DNA: TGTGCCAGCAGTTTTGCCTTAGGGGGCTATGGCTACACCTTC; CDR3: CASSFALGGYGYTF